A selection of T cell receptor beta chains follows, all from one sample in a study of human T cells and chemical hapten exposure. TCRdb fed the reads into MiXCR, producing one record per CDR3 protein. This table holds 100,000 to 150,000 distinct CDR3 sequences, over 7% found once. Sequencing was performed on whole blood. The source of these receptors is a human donor in good health. Some clones in this sample may be carry-over from other donors' samples. Both conserved end residues are part of each CDR3. Each record gives: V gene, J gene, CDR3 protein.

v_call: TRBV6-5; j_call: TRBJ1-3; cdr3_aa: CASSYSASGNTIYF
v_call: TRBV6-6; j_call: TRBJ2-1; cdr3_aa: CASSYSRQGPSSYNEQFF
v_call: TRBV7-9; j_call: TRBJ2-1; cdr3_aa: CASSYLDRSYNEQFF
v_call: TRBV30; j_call: TRBJ1-2; cdr3_aa: CAWIGGYNYGYTF
v_call: TRBV29-1; j_call: TRBJ2-2; cdr3_aa: CSVSGTVPRGANTGELFF
v_call: TRBV6-5; j_call: TRBJ1-2; cdr3_aa: CASSNPGQTRIHGYTF
v_call: TRBV20-1; j_call: TRBJ2-5; cdr3_aa: CSARDLPFQETQYF
v_call: TRBV7-9; j_call: TRBJ2-4; cdr3_aa: CASSLGQGITKNIQYF
v_call: TRBV29-1; j_call: TRBJ1-2; cdr3_aa: CSAVIGGNYGYTF
v_call: TRBV5-1; j_call: TRBJ1-1; cdr3_aa: CASSLAAGDTEAFF
v_call: TRBV10-3; j_call: TRBJ2-2; cdr3_aa: CATSGTRNTGELFF
v_call: TRBV27; j_call: TRBJ2-1; cdr3_aa: CASSLVSGSIEQFF
v_call: TRBV25-1; j_call: TRBJ2-2; cdr3_aa: CASSGRDRFAGELFF
v_call: TRBV11-2; j_call: TRBJ2-3; cdr3_aa: CASSLDKATDTQYF
v_call: TRBV7-9; j_call: TRBJ2-7; cdr3_aa: CASSAAGPWGEQYF
v_call: TRBV9; j_call: TRBJ1-1; cdr3_aa: CASSVEGTEAFF
v_call: TRBV6-2/TRBV6-3; j_call: TRBJ2-1; cdr3_aa: CASTQGILRGEQFF
v_call: TRBV24-1; j_call: TRBJ2-1; cdr3_aa: CATSDGGVNEQFF
v_call: TRBV12-5; j_call: TRBJ1-6; cdr3_aa: CASGFLTEISYNSPLHF
v_call: TRBV6-5; j_call: TRBJ2-3; cdr3_aa: CASKNRDNTDTQYF
v_call: TRBV12-3/TRBV12-4; j_call: TRBJ1-1; cdr3_aa: CASRGGYRTEGAFF
v_call: TRBV5-1; j_call: TRBJ1-1; cdr3_aa: CASSLDTGRLNTEAFF
v_call: TRBV29-1; j_call: TRBJ2-7; cdr3_aa: CSVEDAQSYEQYF
v_call: TRBV29-1; j_call: TRBJ1-1; cdr3_aa: CSAQSRGPQGEAFF
v_call: TRBV14; j_call: TRBJ2-1; cdr3_aa: CASSQDWGYGNEQFF
v_call: TRBV5-1; j_call: TRBJ2-1; cdr3_aa: CASSLALADYNEQFF
v_call: TRBV18; j_call: TRBJ1-3; cdr3_aa: CASSTTGRENTIYF
v_call: TRBV7-9; j_call: TRBJ2-5; cdr3_aa: CASSLSRAPKMETQYF
v_call: TRBV12-3/TRBV12-4; j_call: TRBJ1-1; cdr3_aa: CASSLAPGQMNTEAFF
v_call: TRBV18; j_call: TRBJ2-7; cdr3_aa: CASSPLEAVYEQYF
v_call: TRBV6-2/TRBV6-3; j_call: TRBJ2-7; cdr3_aa: CASRHDPDRGPTYEQYF
v_call: TRBV29-1; j_call: TRBJ2-7; cdr3_aa: CSANLAEPYEQYF
v_call: TRBV20-1; j_call: TRBJ1-1; cdr3_aa: CSARDREGNTEAFF
v_call: TRBV9; j_call: TRBJ1-1; cdr3_aa: CASSPGQGDEAFF
v_call: TRBV14; j_call: TRBJ2-3; cdr3_aa: CASSQVAGVSTDTQYF
v_call: TRBV28; j_call: TRBJ2-7; cdr3_aa: CASSLDPSGGGDEQYF
v_call: TRBV29-1; j_call: TRBJ2-5; cdr3_aa: CSAYPQREASETQYF
v_call: TRBV7-9; j_call: TRBJ2-7; cdr3_aa: CASSPPQTGGIGEQYF
v_call: TRBV9; j_call: TRBJ2-5; cdr3_aa: CASSVLPRGETQYF
v_call: TRBV24-1; j_call: TRBJ2-3; cdr3_aa: CATSERGRGGADTQYF
v_call: TRBV7-2; j_call: TRBJ2-5; cdr3_aa: CASSKQGFESETQYF
v_call: TRBV5-6; j_call: TRBJ2-7; cdr3_aa: CASSLAGWGQPYEQYF
v_call: TRBV2; j_call: TRBJ1-2; cdr3_aa: CASRDDTGNGYTF
v_call: TRBV12-3/TRBV12-4; j_call: TRBJ1-5; cdr3_aa: CASSLALGFGQPQHF
v_call: TRBV12-3/TRBV12-4; j_call: TRBJ1-2; cdr3_aa: CASSLGQVANYGYTF
v_call: TRBV7-2; j_call: TRBJ2-5; cdr3_aa: CASSSSGVQETQYF
v_call: TRBV19; j_call: TRBJ2-7; cdr3_aa: CASSISPLGDYEQYF
v_call: TRBV12-5; j_call: TRBJ2-3; cdr3_aa: CASGFSSGSSDTQYF
v_call: TRBV7-6; j_call: TRBJ1-1; cdr3_aa: CASSLGDRGRTEAFF
v_call: TRBV12-3/TRBV12-4; j_call: TRBJ2-1; cdr3_aa: CASESGSSYNEQFF
v_call: TRBV19; j_call: TRBJ1-5; cdr3_aa: CASSIQGSGVNQPQHF
v_call: TRBV15; j_call: TRBJ1-5; cdr3_aa: CATSRPTQPQHF
v_call: TRBV12-3/TRBV12-4; j_call: TRBJ2-3; cdr3_aa: CASSLLGGRGTDTQYF
v_call: TRBV6-6; j_call: TRBJ1-6; cdr3_aa: CATGTGDSPLHF
v_call: TRBV3-1; j_call: TRBJ1-1; cdr3_aa: CASSPRLVENTEAFF
v_call: TRBV19; j_call: TRBJ1-1; cdr3_aa: CASSIARGLNTEAFF
v_call: TRBV11-2; j_call: TRBJ1-1; cdr3_aa: CASSGRQDTEAFF
v_call: TRBV4-2; j_call: TRBJ2-1; cdr3_aa: CASSQVSSGGQGYEQFF